The clone carrying this TCR beta chain was observed a few times. Antigen: not known. A single base separates this from a much larger clone, so it may be a read error. These data are taken from a study of tumor and adjacent non-tumor tissue in lung cancer. As for the study in general: Patients comprised 12 adenocarcinoma, a couple of squamous cell carcinoma and 1 small cell lung cancer.

CDR3 length: 14 amino acids. The germline gives CDR1 SGHNT, CDR2 YENEEA. Three rounds of nested PCR, following a modified ARM-PCR protocol, produced the TCRbeta library. One entry per CDR3 protein results from TCRdb running MiXCR on the multiplex PCR reads. The table shows about 100,000 distinct CDR3 sequences, with more than 55% occurring only once. Overall study findings and caveats: Normal lung showed higher cumulative top 100 clone frequency than tumor.

No cell sorting was done before RNA was extracted from the tissue. More than 3 cm separated this lung sample from the edge of the tumor. The V gene is TRBV11-3, the J gene TRBJ2-2; D possibly uses TRBD1 or TRBD2 (5 bases each). This TCR came from a man aged 30 to 45 with non-small cell lung cancer. Sequencing input: distant non-tumor lung tissue. CDR3 in amino acids: CVSSPRGLTGELFF. CDR3 nucleotides: TGTGTCAGCAGCCCTCGGGGCCTCACCGGGGAGCTGTTTTTT.